This T cell receptor beta chain was found in a study of blood T cell repertoires in COVID-19. About the study: Whether acute or convalescent, the COVID-19 samples came from the United States, Italy and Spain.

V was pared by 0 bases and J by 5 bases, with 9 bases between. The CDR3 length is 13 residues. The V gene's germline CDR1 is SGHRS and CDR2 YFSETQ. As handled by the study authors: Counts of nucleated cells, estimated from reference gene primer amplification, were obtained. The data were produced by immunoSEQ multiplex PCR, yet TCRdb's version contains in-frame clones alone and is incomplete. V and J calls and clone size come straight from that table; D and trimming were deduced from the DNA. There are some 170,000 clones in the sample; more than 75% occur only once, and 18% lies in the top ten. This chain links TRBV5-1 with TRBJ2-7; D is uncertain. This clonotype was obtained from a man between 60 and 70 years old with active or convalescent COVID-19. The material sequenced was peripheral blood. CDR3 in DNA: TGCGCCAGCAGCTTGGCGGCGACAAACGAGCAGTACTTC. Translation gives CASSLAATNEQYF.